Included here is one T cell receptor (beta chain) sequence, with context. The data were produced by immunoSEQ multiplex PCR, yet TCRdb's version contains in-frame clones alone and is incomplete. The profile shows some 95,000 clones, more than 70% of them singletons. The record originates from a study of blood T cell repertoires in COVID-19. Background on the study: Specimens from acute and convalescent COVID-19 originated in the United States, Italy and Spain.

The V and J ends lost 6 bases and 4 bases, in that order; junction bases with no gene match: 6. In germline, CDR1 is LNHDA, CDR2 SQIVND (reference sequence). CDR3 length: 16 amino acids. The clonotype comes from a man in his 70s with acute or convalescent COVID-19. Sequencing used peripheral blood. This chain connects TRBV19 to TRBJ2-1, with TRBD2 matching 13 bases. The CDR3 DNA reads as TGTGCCAGTAGCCTCACGACTAGCGGGAGGTACAATGAGCAGTTCTTC. Protein sequence: CASSLTTSGRYNEQFF.